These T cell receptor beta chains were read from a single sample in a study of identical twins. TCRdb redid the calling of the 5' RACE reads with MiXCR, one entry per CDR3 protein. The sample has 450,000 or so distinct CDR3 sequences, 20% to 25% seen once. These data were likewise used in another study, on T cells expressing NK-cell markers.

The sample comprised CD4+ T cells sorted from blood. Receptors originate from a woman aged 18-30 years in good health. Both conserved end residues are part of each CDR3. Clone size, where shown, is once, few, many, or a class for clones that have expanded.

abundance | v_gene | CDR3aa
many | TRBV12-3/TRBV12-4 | CASSYGNQPQHF
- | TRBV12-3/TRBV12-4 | CASSLDRGQGKLFF
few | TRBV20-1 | CSARGGSAKPGDTQYF
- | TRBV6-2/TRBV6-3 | CASSPPPTSGSPSYNEQFF
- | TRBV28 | CASSLVVRGAFF
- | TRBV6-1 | CASSPPTGTGLSPLHF
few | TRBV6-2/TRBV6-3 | CASSYRLRELETQYF
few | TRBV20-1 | CSARDDGYGYTF
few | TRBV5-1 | CASSPGYYGYTF
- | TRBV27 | CASMWGQGNEQFF
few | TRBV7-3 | CASSFSESHQADTQYF
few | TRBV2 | CASRLQGQETQYF
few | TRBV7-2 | CASSSSGASSYNEQFF
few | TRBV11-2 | CASSLEPSGNTIYF
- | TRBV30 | CAWSVNYNEQFF
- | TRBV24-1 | CATSSGGAETQYF
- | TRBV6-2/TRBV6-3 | CATSGQGFGYTF
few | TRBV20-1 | CSAKKQGVEAFF
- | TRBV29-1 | CSVEKAPNTGELFF
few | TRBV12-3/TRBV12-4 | CASTLGGQPGDTIYF
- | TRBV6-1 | CASSLSGTGPDTQYF
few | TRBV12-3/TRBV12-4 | CASSSGTSGRYVQYF
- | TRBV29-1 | CSGRGFQETQYF
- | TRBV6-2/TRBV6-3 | CASSDRGLEAFF
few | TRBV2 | CASSVLAYEQYF